One and the same sample provided the 28 T cell receptor beta chains below, sequenced in a study of CD8 T cells in ankylosing spondylitis. TCRdb reprocessed the 5' RACE reads via MiXCR and lists one record per CDR3 protein. The sample has 30,000 to 40,000 distinct CDR3 sequences; about a tenth are singletons. Sequenced sample: blood, either unsorted or a sorted T cell fraction (not recorded which). Every receptor here comes from a male donor with ankylosing spondylitis or in good health (not recorded which).

This clonotype has at least ten counts. The chain employs TRBV20-1 and TRBJ2-1; 9 bases map to TRBD2. CDR1 is DFQATT, CDR2 SNEGSKA, per germline (reference sequence). This CDR3 contains 14 residues. The J segment lost 7 bases and the V segment lost 6 bases, leaving 10 bases of the junction unmatched. In DNA form, the CDR3 reads TGCAGTGCCTTAGGGCTAGCGGGGTATAATGAGCAGTTCTTC. It translates to CSALGLAGYNEQFF.

Many counts were recorded for this clonotype. This sequence joins TRBV29-1 and TRBJ1-1, with D maybe TRBD1 (6 bases). Trimming pared 3 bases from V and 0 bases from J, leaving 11 bases between. The CDR3 covers 14 residues. The V gene's germline CDR1 is SQVTM and CDR2 ANQGSEA. The CDR3 loop is CSVDGQSLNTEAFF. The CDR3 region has the DNA TGCAGCGTTGACGGACAGAGTCTGAACACTGAAGCTTTCTTT.

In its sample, this clonotype was seen many times. The V call is TRBV12-3 or TRBV12-4, the J call TRBJ2-5; a possible D gene is TRBD2 (5 bases). V lost 1 base and J lost 7, with 19 bases in between. The CDR3 totals 16 residues. In nucleotides, the CDR3 is TGTGCCAGCAGTTTAGGGGATGGGAGCTTCCTGGGGACCCAGTACTTC. Encoded protein: CASSLGDGSFLGTQYF.

This clonotype was observed at least ten times. In DNA, the CDR3 is TGCGCCAGCAGCTTTAGCGGTTCCGAGACCCAGTACTTC. It is translated as CASSFSGSETQYF. The chain employs TRBV5-1 and TRBJ2-5; D possibly corresponds to TRBD2 (6 bases). Germline CDR1 is SGHRS and CDR2 is YFSETQ. V lost 2 bases, J lost 5 bases, and 10 bases lay in between. This CDR3 region has 13 residues.

The chain couples TRBV12-3 or TRBV12-4 to TRBJ2-7; 7 bases fit TRBD1. The V gene end was trimmed by 5 bases and the J gene end by 4 bases; junction bases not matched to a gene: 5. The CDR3 spans 13 residues. CDR3 loop: CASSLGTVYEQYF. As DNA, the CDR3 is TGTGCCAGCAGTCTCGGGACAGTTTACGAGCAGTACTTC.

In its sample, this clonotype was seen many times. The chain links TRBV3-1 to TRBJ2-5; D is unresolved. The CDR3 is 12 amino acids. Germline values: CDR1 LGHDT, CDR2 YNNKEL (reference sequence). Between the trimmed V and J ends, which lost 1 base and 5 bases, there was a span of 5 bases. The CDR3 DNA follows: TGTGCCAGCAGCCAAGTCATGGAGACCCAGTACTTC. The encoded protein is CASSQVMETQYF.

This clonotype was detected ten times or more. The rearrangement uses TRBV20-1 and TRBJ1-5; possible D gene TRBD1, 5 bases. Trimming cost V 5 bases and J 0 bases, with 14 bases left between them. The CDR3 runs 15 residues. Germline CDR1 and CDR2: DFQATT and SNEGSKA (reference sequence). The CDR3 loop is CSAEPPGSSNQPQHF. The CDR3 DNA sequence: TGCAGTGCTGAACCGCCAGGGTCTAGCAATCAGCCCCAGCATTTT.

The chain is built from TRBV12-3 or TRBV12-4 and TRBJ2-5; D call uncertain. Trimming removed 7 bases at V and 3 bases at J, with 9 bases between. CDR3 length: 12 amino acids. The CDR3 region has the DNA TGTGCCAGCAATGGCGGTGAAGAGACCCAGTACTTC. Translating it yields CASNGGEETQYF.

This chain links TRBV13 with TRBJ1-1, with D unclear. Trimming shortened V by 0 bases and J by 0 bases, and 8 bases separated the two germline ends. CDR1 is PRHDT and CDR2 is FYEKMQ in the germline V gene (reference sequence). The CDR3 runs to 15 residues. The CDR3: CASSLGGGMNTEAFF. CDR3 nucleotide sequence: TGTGCCAGCAGCTTAGGGGGCGGGATGAACACTGAAGCTTTCTTT.

This clonotype was picked up many times. The chain employs TRBV12-3 or TRBV12-4 and TRBJ1-4; 10 nucleotides line up with TRBD1. This CDR3 region has 18 residues. V shed 1 base and J 0 bases; nucleotides not matched to a gene: 5. The CDR3 is CASSLGTGGLATNEKLFF. The CDR3 DNA reads as TGTGCCAGCAGTTTAGGGACAGGGGGGCTTGCAACTAATGAAAAACTGTTTTTT.

The chain is built from TRBV2 and TRBJ2-1; no reliable D call. Per the germline V gene, CDR1 is SNHLY and CDR2 is FYNNEI. Trimming took off 3 bases at V and 8 bases at J, with 8 bases between the two ends. CDR3 length: 12 amino acids. The CDR3 region is CASSDPSHEQFF. In DNA form, the CDR3 reads TGTGCCAGCAGTGATCCCAGCCATGAGCAGTTCTTC.

V and J are TRBV5-1 and TRBJ2-7, with D perhaps matching TRBD1 or TRBD2 (5 bases each). V lost 4 bases and J lost 4, with 9 bases in between. The V gene's germline CDR1 is SGHRS and CDR2 YFSETQ. The CDR3 runs 12 residues. CDR3 sequence: CASSIGTYEQYF. The DNA for the CDR3 is TGCGCCAGCAGCATTGGGACGTACGAGCAGTACTTC.

This clonotype was seen many times. V is TRBV7-8 and J is TRBJ2-1, with 9 positions matching TRBD2. Germline CDR1 SGHVS, CDR2 FQNEAQ. Germline trimming cut 3 bases from V and 4 bases from J; bases unmatched to any gene: 7. The length of the CDR3 is 16 residues. This chain's CDR3 is CASSFIAGEIYNEQFF. DNA for the CDR3: TGTGCCAGCAGCTTTATAGCGGGAGAGATATACAATGAGCAGTTCTTC.

This clonotype was seen repeatedly, ten times or more. The gene calls are TRBV13 and TRBJ2-7; 8 bases are a match to TRBD2. The CDR3 consists of 20 residues. The ends lost 0 bases at V and 0 bases at J; junction bases unmatched: 16. Germline CDR1 reads PRHDT; CDR2 reads FYEKMQ (reference sequence). The DNA for the CDR3 is TGTGCCAGCAGCTTAGGCCTACTGGCGGCCGGGACTAGACACTCCTACGAGCAGTACTTC. This sequence encodes CASSLGLLAAGTRHSYEQYF.

This clonotype was detected ten times or more. V gene TRBV20-1 combines with J gene TRBJ2-5, with a tentative D call TRBD1 (6 bases). In germline, CDR1 is DFQATT, CDR2 SNEGSKA (reference sequence). The CDR3 is made up of 15 amino acids. V lost 0 bases and J lost 5, with 16 bases in between. The CDR3 bases are TGCAGTGCTAGAGATGCGAGACTCCAGGGGGAGACCCAGTACTTC. The encoded protein is CSARDARLQGETQYF.

In its sample, this clonotype was seen many times. This rearrangement joins TRBV20-1 to TRBJ2-1; 8 positions agree with TRBD1. The V gene end was trimmed by 5 bases and the J gene end by 3 bases; junction bases not matched to a gene: 6. The CDR3 covers 14 residues. In germline, CDR1 is DFQATT, CDR2 SNEGSKA (reference sequence). The chain's CDR3 is CSAPGQGRYNEQFF. CDR3 DNA: TGCAGTGCTCCTGGACAGGGTCGCTACAATGAGCAGTTCTTC.

Ten or more counts support this clonotype. The CDR3 nucleotides are TGTGCCAGCAGCTTAGTGGCCGGGACCGGGTTTGAGCAGTTCTTC. This codes for CASSLVAGTGFEQFF. The chain is built from TRBV7-2 and TRBJ2-1; D possibly matches TRBD1 or TRBD2 (5 bases each). The CDR3 has 15 residues. The germline V gene has CDR1 SGHTA and CDR2 FQGNSA. The V end was cut by 1 base, the J end by 9 bases, with 16 bases between.

This clonotype was detected many times. The gene calls are TRBV5-4 and TRBJ2-2; the match to TRBD2 covers 8 bases. Germline lookup yields CDR1 SGHNT and CDR2 YYREEE (reference sequence). CDR3 size: 15 residues. V gave up 0 bases and J gave up 7 bases; unmatched junction bases: 5. The CDR3 DNA follows: TGTGCCAGCAGCTTGGCGGGGGGGCACGGCGGGGAGCTGTTTTTT. This translates into CASSLAGGHGGELFF.

This clonotype was picked up many times. J is TRBJ2-7 and V is TRBV4-1; D possibly corresponds to TRBD2 (5 bases). CDR1 and CDR2 from the germline V gene are MGHRA and YSYEKL. Trimming cost V 0 bases and J 3 bases, with 9 bases left between them. The CDR3 consists of 14 residues. The DNA of the CDR3 is TGCGCCAGCAGCCAAGATTGGAGGAGCTACGAGCAGTACTTC. Its protein is CASSQDWRSYEQYF.

This clonotype has ten or more counts. V is TRBV7-8 and J is TRBJ1-1, with 8 bases lining up with TRBD1. CDR1 is SGHVS and CDR2 is FQNEAQ in the germline V gene. V lost 5 bases to trimming and J lost 8 bases; unmatched junction nucleotides: 7. The CDR3 has 13 amino acids. The CDR3: CASSLGRDREAFF. CDR3 nucleotide sequence: TGTGCCAGCAGCCTGGGCCGGGACAGGGAAGCTTTCTTT.

This clonotype was counted many times. The chain uses TRBV29-1 and TRBJ2-7; D not certain. The CDR3 runs 12 residues. The germline V and J ends were trimmed by 0 bases and 3 bases, with 6 bases remaining between them. CDR1 and CDR2 (germline): SQVTM, ANQGSEA. The CDR3 is CSVEDSIYEQYF. CDR3 nucleotides: TGCAGCGTTGAAGACAGCATCTACGAGCAGTACTTC.

There are many counts of this clonotype. The chain joins TRBV20-1 to TRBJ1-6; 9 bases match TRBD1. The CDR3 has 14 amino acids. Per germline, CDR1 DFQATT and CDR2 SNEGSKA (reference sequence). Losses at the gene ends were 3 bases for V and 5 bases for J; bases not matched to a gene: 2. The CDR3 region has the DNA TGCAGTGCTAGGGGGACAGGGAATAATTCACCCCTCCACTTT. It specifies CSARGTGNNSPLHF.

This clonotype was found once. Since a much larger clone is just one base distant, this may be a read error. The chain carries TRBV7-2 and TRBJ2-7; 13 positions agree with TRBD2. The germline gives CDR1 SGHTA, CDR2 FQGNSA. This CDR3 comprises 17 residues. The CDR3 DNA reads as TGTGCCGGCAGCTTAAGTTGGACTAGCGGGGGCTCCTACGAGCAGTACTTC. It yields the protein CAGSLSWTSGGSYEQYF.

On this clonotype: One base away lies a much larger clone, so this may be a sequencing read error. This chain joins TRBV6-2 or TRBV6-3 and TRBJ2-5; D call uncertain. Germline V CDR1 and CDR2: MNHEY, SVGEGT. The CDR3 spans 16 residues. Here the CDR3 DNA reads TGTGCCAGCAGATGGGCGACCGGAGCTCTCCAAGAGCCCCAGTACTTC. Translating gives CASRWATGALQEPQYF.

This clonotype showed up many times. This rearrangement joins TRBV6-1 to TRBJ2-2; D remains ambiguous. The germline V and J ends were trimmed by 4 bases and 7 bases, with 13 bases remaining between them. Germline CDR1 reads MNHNS; CDR2 reads SASEGT. The CDR3 has 14 residues. CDR3 bases: TGTGCCAGCAGTGCCCTTGCATCCTTCGGGGAGCTGTTTTTT. Its translation: CASSALASFGELFF.

This clonotype was observed at least ten times. The chain links TRBV6-2 or TRBV6-3 to TRBJ2-7, with 11 positions matching TRBD1. With 7 bases clipped from V and 4 bases from J, the junction kept 6 bases outside the gene matches. Germline V gene data show CDR1 as MNHEY and CDR2 as SVGEGT. CDR3 size: 14 residues. The CDR3 reads CASTRDRGTYEQYF. The CDR3 region has the DNA TGTGCCAGCACCCGGGACAGGGGGACATACGAGCAGTACTTC.

This clonotype was detected many times. V usage is TRBV6-5 and J usage is TRBJ2-3; 13 bases map to TRBD2. Trimming at V came to 0 bases and at J to 6 bases, leaving 9 bases not matched to a gene. CDR1 is MNHEY and CDR2 is SVGAGI in the germline V gene. The CDR3 extends over 18 amino acids. The CDR3 protein is CASSYSTSGRSIWDTQYF. DNA of the CDR3: TGTGCCAGCAGTTACTCGACTAGCGGGAGGTCGATTTGGGATACGCAGTATTTT.

The rearrangement links TRBV18 to TRBJ1-1; D is undetermined. There are 15 residues in the CDR3. Trimming left V 1 base short and J 1 base short, with 10 bases between. The germline V gene encodes CDR1 KGHSH and CDR2 LQKENI. CDR3 DNA: TGTGCCAGCTCACCACAGTACCAGAAGAACACTGAAGCTTTCTTT. Protein sequence: CASSPQYQKNTEAFF.